What follows are 9 T cell receptor beta chains derived from one specimen sequenced in a study of T cell repertoires in cytomegalovirus infection. TCRdb reprocessed the reads with MiXCR, giving one entry per CDR3 protein. The table lists hundreds of thousands of distinct CDR3 sequences, approximately 34% of them singletons. The material sequenced was PBMCs. The receptors stem from a human donor in good health (CMV status not recorded). Some clones in this sample may be carry-over from other donors' samples.

This clonotype has a count of ten or more. The rearrangement uses TRBV7-2 and TRBJ1-1, with a weak D call TRBD1 (5 bases). With 6 bases removed from V and 6 bases from J, the gap between germline ends came to 11 bases. This CDR3 comprises 12 residues. CDR1 and CDR2 (germline): SGHTA, FQGNSA. As DNA, the CDR3 is TGTGCCAGCAGGTATCAAGGGGCTGAAGCTTTCTTT. Amino acid sequence: CASRYQGAEAFF.

This clonotype was recorded many times. The V call is TRBV7-6, the J call TRBJ2-1; D unresolved. The CDR3 spans 12 residues. V was cut by 5 bases and J by 4 bases, with 6 bases left in between. Germline V CDR1 and CDR2: SGHVS, FNYEAQ. CDR3 in DNA: TGTGCCAGCAGCGGCGGATACAATGAGCAGTTCTTC. Its protein product is CASSGGYNEQFF.

V usage is TRBV2 and J usage is TRBJ1-5, with TRBD1 matching over 7 bases. Germline CDR1 SNHLY, CDR2 FYNNEI. Unmatched junction bases numbered 11, after V lost 6 bases and J lost 3 bases. This CDR3 spans 16 amino acids. The CDR3 region is CASRGRGGRNNQPQHF. For the CDR3, the DNA is TGTGCCAGCAGAGGCCGAGGGGGCCGGAACAATCAGCCCCAGCATTTT.

The chain recombines TRBV13 with TRBJ2-7; 14 positions match TRBD2. The V gene's germline CDR1 is PRHDT and CDR2 FYEKMQ (reference sequence). The CDR3 consists of 16 residues. The junction had 6 bases not matched to a gene; V was cut back by 4 bases and J by 4 bases. CDR3 residues: CASSSPGTSGGYEQYF. The CDR3 coding sequence is TGTGCCAGCAGCTCACCCGGGACTAGCGGGGGTTACGAGCAGTACTTC.

This clonotype was observed many times. The rearrangement links TRBV7-6 to TRBJ2-7; 8 positions match TRBD2. V gave up 3 bases and J gave up 3 bases; unmatched junction bases: 1. CDR1 SGHVS and CDR2 FNYEAQ come from the germline V gene. The CDR3 is 13 residues long. CDR3 DNA: TGTGCCAGCAGCTTCGGGAGGGGCTACGAGCAGTACTTC. Encoded protein: CASSFGRGYEQYF.

This clonotype was seen a few times. This chain connects TRBV10-3 to TRBJ2-2; no clear D. This CDR3 contains 13 residues. The V end lost 6 bases, the J end lost 0 bases, and 5 bases lay between the germline ends. Germline CDR1 and CDR2: ENHRY and SYGVKD. DNA of the CDR3: TGTGCCATCAGGGAATCGAACACCGGGGAGCTGTTTTTT. Its protein product is CAIRESNTGELFF.

The rearrangement joins TRBV12-3 or TRBV12-4 to TRBJ2-7, with 8 bases that match TRBD2. The junction had 17 bases not matched to a gene; V was cut back by 5 bases and J by 2 bases. The CDR3 has 18 residues. The CDR3 sequence is CASSPTDPGLVNPYEQYF. The CDR3 bases are TGTGCCAGCAGTCCCACGGATCCGGGACTAGTGAACCCCTACGAGCAGTACTTC.

The DNA for the CDR3 is TGTGCCAGCAGTGATCAGAGCGGGAGGGTTAATGAGCAGTTCTTC. Translating gives CASSDQSGRVNEQFF. V usage is TRBV6-1 and J usage is TRBJ2-1; 10 nucleotides match TRBD2. After removal of 3 bases from V and 7 bases from J, the junction contained 6 bases not matched to a gene. CDR1 is MNHNS and CDR2 is SASEGT in the germline V gene. This CDR3 region has 15 residues.

The rearrangement joins TRBV5-6 to TRBJ2-7; either TRBD1 or TRBD2 may fit D (5 bases each). V was shortened by 6 bases and J by 2 bases, with 18 bases between the two germline ends. The CDR3 has 15 residues. CDR1 is SGHDT, CDR2 YYEEEE, per germline. In nucleotides, the CDR3 is TGTGCCAGCACCCAACGGGACCGCCGGACCTACGAGCAGTACTTC. It translates to CASTQRDRRTYEQYF.